Listed below are T cell receptor beta chains from one sample, sequenced in a study of blood T cell repertoires in COVID-19. Profiled with immunoSEQ multiplex PCR; TCRdb holds only in-frame clones, not every one. The repertoire holds roughly 250,000 clones, with roughly 79% as singletons. Material: peripheral blood. Receptors were obtained from a woman aged 60 to 75 with active or convalescent COVID-19. Both conserved end residues are part of each CDR3. A D gene is named only where the DNA matches it firmly. Size is omitted from some rows. Given values are once, few, many or a class for expanded clones.

V gene	D gene	clone size	CDR3 length	J gene	CDR3 protein	CDR3 DNA
TRBV7-9	.	few	15	TRBJ2-5	CASSSVPGDQETQYF	TGTGCCAGCAGCTCAGTACCAGGCGACCAAGAGACCCAGTACTTC
TRBV4-3	.	.	19	TRBJ1-4	CASSQHALGIQGVNEKLFF	TGCGCCAGCAGCCAACACGCGTTGGGGATACAGGGAGTTAATGAAAAACTGTTTTTT
TRBV15	.	once	15	TRBJ2-7	CATSRVAANSYEQYF	TGTGCCACCAGCAGAGTGGCGGCTAACTCCTACGAGCAGTACTTC
TRBV19	.	.	14	TRBJ1-2	CASSIGGGYYGYTF	TGTGCCAGTAGTATAGGAGGGGGTTACTATGGCTACACCTTC
TRBV5-4	TRBD1	.	15	TRBJ2-7	CASSLIGQGIHEQYF	TGTGCCAGCAGCTTGATAGGACAGGGTATCCACGAGCAGTACTTC
TRBV7-9	.	.	15	TRBJ1-4	CASSFTGPPSEKLFF	TGTGCCAGCAGCTTTACAGGGCCCCCCTCTGAAAAACTGTTTTTT
TRBV7-3	TRBD1	.	14	TRBJ1-1	CASSLTPEQGGAFF	TGTGCCAGCAGCTTAACCCCCGAACAGGGGGGTGCTTTCTTT
TRBV9	TRBD1	once	16	TRBJ2-5	CASSVSGQGVGETQYF	TGTGCCAGCAGCGTGAGCGGACAGGGGGTCGGGGAGACCCAGTACTTC
TRBV11-3	TRBD2	.	17	TRBJ2-1	CASSPYRGGSTYNEQFF	TGTGCCAGCAGCCCATACCGGGGGGGCTCTACCTACAATGAGCAGTTCTTC
TRBV5-4	TRBD1	.	13	TRBJ2-1	CASSSKTGNEQFF	TGTGCCAGCAGCTCAAAGACAGGGAATGAGCAGTTCTTC
TRBV4-1	.	.	14	TRBJ2-5	CASSVVGGPETQYF	TGCGCCAGCAGCGTGGTAGGCGGTCCAGAGACCCAGTACTTC
TRBV7-2	TRBD1	.	15	TRBJ1-5	CASSPGTGRNQPQHF	TGTGCCAGCAGCCCCGGGACAGGGCGCAATCAGCCCCAGCATTTT
TRBV7-8	.	.	14	TRBJ1-5	CASSPGQANQPQHF	TGTGCCAGCAGCCCCGGTCAGGCGAATCAGCCCCAGCATTTT
TRBV4-1	.	.	13	TRBJ1-1	CASSFHGQFEAFF	TGCGCCAGCAGCTTCCATGGACAGTTTGAAGCTTTCTTT
TRBV19	TRBD2	.	18	TRBJ2-1	CASSITGLSGVKGDEQFF	TGTGCCAGTAGTATAACGGGACTTAGCGGGGTGAAGGGGGATGAGCAGTTCTTC
TRBV30	.	.	15	TRBJ2-1	CAWSNGGLASNEQFF	TGTGCCTGGAGTAACGGGGGGCTAGCGTCGAATGAGCAGTTCTTC
TRBV18	TRBD1	.	17	TRBJ1-4	CASSPPGQGDFNEKLFF	TGTGCCAGCTCACCGCCAGGACAGGGGGATTTTAATGAAAAACTGTTTTTT
TRBV25-1	TRBD2	.	15	TRBJ2-1	CASSASGGRLGEQFF	TGTGCCAGCAGTGCCTCGGGGGGTCGTCTTGGTGAGCAGTTCTTC
TRBV5-1	.	.	16	TRBJ1-4	CASSFWDTATNEKLFF	TGCGCCAGCAGCTTCTGGGACACGGCAACTAATGAAAAACTGTTTTTT
TRBV29-1	TRBD1	.	13	TRBJ1-1	CSVTGSGNTEAFF	TGCAGCGTGACAGGGAGCGGGAACACTGAAGCTTTCTTT